This T cell receptor (beta chain) was profiled in a study of identical twins. CDR1 is SGHAT, CDR2 FQNNGV, per germline. Trimming removed 3 bases at V and 2 bases at J, with 11 bases between. The length of the CDR3 is 15 residues. The sample holds a few counts of this clonotype. TCRdb fed the 5' RACE reads into MiXCR, producing one record per CDR3 protein. This table holds hundreds of thousands of distinct CDR3 sequences, approximately 8% found once. Separately, the same data were catalogued under a study of yellow fever vaccine responses in identical twins.

This clonotype was obtained from a woman under 30 in good health. The material sequenced was memory (CD45RO+) T cells sorted from blood. The chain recombines TRBV11-2 with TRBJ2-4; D perhaps matches TRBD2 (7 bases). This chain's CDR3 is CASSFTGTTKNIQYF. The CDR3 bases are TGTGCCAGCAGCTTTACAGGGACTACCAAAAACATTCAGTACTTC.